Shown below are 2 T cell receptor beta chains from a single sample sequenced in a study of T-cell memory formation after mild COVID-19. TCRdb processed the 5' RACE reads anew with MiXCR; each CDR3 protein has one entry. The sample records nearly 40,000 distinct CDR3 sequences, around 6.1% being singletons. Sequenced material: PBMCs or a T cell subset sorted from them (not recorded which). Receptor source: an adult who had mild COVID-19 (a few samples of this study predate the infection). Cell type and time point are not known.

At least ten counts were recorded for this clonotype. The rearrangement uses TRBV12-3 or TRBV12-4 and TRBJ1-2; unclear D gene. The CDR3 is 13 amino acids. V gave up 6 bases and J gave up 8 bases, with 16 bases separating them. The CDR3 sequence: CASSRQGVEGYTF. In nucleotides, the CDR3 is TGTGCCAGCAGCCGACAAGGAGTAGAAGGCTACACCTTC.

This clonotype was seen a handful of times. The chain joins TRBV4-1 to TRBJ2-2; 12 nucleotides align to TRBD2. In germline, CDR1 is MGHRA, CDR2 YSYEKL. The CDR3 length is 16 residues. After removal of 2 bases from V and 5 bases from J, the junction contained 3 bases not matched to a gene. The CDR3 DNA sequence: TGCGCCAGCAGCCAAAGACTAGCGGGAGAAACCGGGGAGCTGTTTTTT. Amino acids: CASSQRLAGETGELFF.